The 22 T cell receptor beta chains in this list originate from one sample, sequenced in a study of OX40 agonist ivuxolimab in advanced cancers. Profiling relied on immunoSEQ multiplex PCR, and the TCRdb table lists in-frame clones only, not all of them. The sample lists approximately 46,000 clones, over 70% occurring once. Sequenced material: CD4+ or CD8+ T cells sorted from blood, taken in a trial of the OX40 agonist ivuxolimab. These receptors originate from an adult with an advanced solid tumor such as melanoma, head and neck, liver or kidney cancer.

V and J are TRBV14 and TRBJ2-7; no clear D. V lost 3 bases and J 9 bases, leaving 9 bases between the germline ends. CDR1 and CDR2 from the germline V gene are SGHDN and FVKESK. The CDR3 has 11 residues. CDR3 DNA sequence: TGTGCCAGCAGCCAGACTTCGAGGCAGTACTTC. This sequence encodes CASSQTSRQYF.

This clone was recorded a few times. The rearrangement uses TRBV4-3 and TRBJ2-7; D is possibly TRBD1 or TRBD2 (6 bases each). CDR1 LGHNA and CDR2 YSLEER come from the germline V gene. The CDR3 is 16 amino acids. V dropped 3 bases and J dropped 6 bases, with 21 bases sitting between them. This CDR3 is CASSHSTAQGGGEQYF. The CDR3 DNA reads as TGCGCCAGCAGCCATTCGACGGCACAGGGAGGAGGCGAGCAGTACTTC.

V gene TRBV9 combines with J gene TRBJ1-1; D remains unclear. Germline loops: CDR1 SGDLS, CDR2 YYNGEE. The CDR3 sequence is 13 residues long. V lost 4 bases and J lost 6, with 13 bases in between. CDR3 in amino acids: CASSFEPGAEAFF. CDR3 coding DNA: TGTGCCAGCAGCTTCGAACCTGGGGCTGAAGCTTTCTTT.

The chain has TRBV15 and TRBJ2-7, with 12 bases identical to TRBD1. V lost 3 bases, J lost 6 bases, and 9 bases stayed unmatched. Germline V lookup: CDR1 LNHNV, CDR2 YYDKDF (reference sequence). The CDR3 covers 16 residues. The CDR3 coding sequence is TGTGCCACCAGCAGTATACCGGGACAGGGGGCTGGCGAGCAGTACTTC. This codes for CATSSIPGQGAGEQYF.

The chain uses TRBV6-5 and TRBJ2-2, with TRBD1 identical over 8 bases. This CDR3 contains 15 residues. CDR1 and CDR2 (germline): MNHEY, SVGAGI. V trimming: 2 bases; J trimming: 3 bases; junction bases outside the gene matches: 2. CDR3 region: CASSYGRGHTGELFF. The CDR3 DNA reads TGTGCCAGCAGTTACGGCAGGGGGCACACCGGGGAGCTGTTTTTT.

The chain recombines TRBV4-2 with TRBJ1-1, with D possibly being TRBD1 (6 bases). There are 18 residues in the CDR3. The germline V gene has CDR1 LGHNA and CDR2 YNFKEQ. V lost 0 bases and J 4 bases, leaving 21 bases between the germline ends. CDR3 in DNA: TGTGCCAGCAGCCAAGAGAGGTCAGGTAGGGGCAGGGGCACTGAAGCTTTCTTT. Its translation: CASSQERSGRGRGTEAFF.

There are a few counts of this clone. The rearrangement links TRBV2 to TRBJ1-2; weak D call: TRBD1 (5 bases). The V gene's germline CDR1 is SNHLY and CDR2 FYNNEI. Trimming cost V 8 bases and J 0 bases, with 10 bases left between them. The CDR3 has 13 residues. This CDR3 reads CASGTEPNYGYTF. Written as DNA, the CDR3 is TGTGCCAGCGGGACGGAGCCTAACTATGGCTACACCTTC.

The chain joins TRBV25-1 to TRBJ2-3; TRBD1 aligns across 9 bases. The CDR3 extends over 16 amino acids. Germline CDR1 is MGHDK and CDR2 is SYGVNS. J was trimmed by 5 bases and V by 6 bases; bases with no gene match: 12. The CDR3 region has the DNA TGTGCCAGCAGCCTAGTTGGACAGGGGTTGGGAGATACGCAGTATTTT. As protein: CASSLVGQGLGDTQYF.

This clone has just a few counts. This chain uses TRBV9 with TRBJ1-2; tentative D call: TRBD1 (5 bases). This CDR3 has 14 residues. Trimming removed 2 bases at V and 4 bases at J, with 12 bases between. The V gene's germline CDR1 is SGDLS and CDR2 YYNGEE. CDR3 sequence (DNA): TGTGCCAGCAGCGTTCAGGGAGGGGCCTATGGCTACACCTTC. It specifies CASSVQGGAYGYTF.

This clone was observed a single time. V is TRBV7-6 and J is TRBJ2-7, with TRBD1 as a possible D gene (6 bases). Germline lookup yields CDR1 SGHVS and CDR2 FNYEAQ. V was shortened by 5 bases and J by 1 base, with 12 bases between the two germline ends. The CDR3 spans 14 residues. The CDR3 loop reads CASSRMTGSYEQYF. Written as DNA, the CDR3 is TGTGCCAGCAGCCGTATGACAGGTTCCTACGAGCAGTACTTC. Based on the CDR3 plus reference TRBV7-6 and TRBJ2-7, the full variable domain is GAGVSQSPRYKVTKRGQDVALRCDPISGHVSLYWYRQALGQGPEFLTYFNYEAQQDKSGLPNDRFSAERPEGSISTLTIQRTEQRDSAMYRCASSRMTGSYEQYFGPGTRLTVT.

This clone was seen just once. This sequence joins TRBV28 and TRBJ1-1; D unclear. Trimming took 3 bases from V and 1 from J, leaving 6 bases between them. The CDR3 sequence is 13 residues long. The germline V gene encodes CDR1 MDHEN and CDR2 SYDVKM. This CDR3 reads CASSFRRNTEAFF. The CDR3 region has the DNA TGTGCCAGCAGTTTTCGTAGGAACACTGAAGCTTTCTTT.

The CDR3: CASSPGQGGKEKLFF. In DNA, the CDR3 is TGTGCCAGCTCACCCGGACAGGGAGGAAAGGAAAAACTGTTTTTT. The V call is TRBV18, the J call TRBJ1-4; 8 positions agree with TRBD1. This CDR3 comprises 15 residues. Germline V CDR1 and CDR2: KGHSH, LQKENI. The ends lost 3 bases at V and 8 bases at J; junction bases unmatched: 8.

The V gene is TRBV2, the J gene TRBJ1-1; D is ambiguous. The germline V and J ends were trimmed by 4 bases and 0 bases, with 9 bases remaining between them. The CDR3 has 14 residues. The germline gives CDR1 SNHLY, CDR2 FYNNEI. In DNA, the CDR3 is TGTGCCAGCAGTGTTGCGGTCTTGAACACTGAAGCTTTCTTT. It is translated as CASSVAVLNTEAFF.

Concerning this clone: Other DNA sequences in the sample encode the same CDR3. The chain combines TRBV11-2 with TRBJ1-4; TRBD1 agrees at 7 bases. Germline-derived CDR1 and CDR2 are SGHAT and FQNNGV. Losses at the gene ends were 2 bases for V and 14 bases for J; bases not matched to a gene: 8. The CDR3 has 13 residues. The CDR3 loop reads CASSLSWTGGLFF. DNA for the CDR3: TGTGCCAGCAGCTTATCCTGGACAGGCGGGCTGTTTTTT.

The rearrangement uses TRBV7-9 and TRBJ2-1; a possible D gene is TRBD2 (5 bases). The V gene's germline CDR1 is SEHNR and CDR2 FQNEAQ (reference sequence). The length of the CDR3 is 16 residues. Trimming removed 2 bases at V and 0 bases at J, with 11 bases between. For the CDR3, the DNA is TGTGCCAGCAGCTTAAAAGGAGGAAGCTCCTACAATGAGCAGTTCTTC. Protein sequence: CASSLKGGSSYNEQFF.

V usage is TRBV5-6 and J usage is TRBJ1-2; the D is unclear. Germline assignment: CDR1 SGHDT and CDR2 YYEEEE. V was pared by 4 bases and J by 4 bases, with 17 bases between. This CDR3 region has 15 residues. CDR3 nucleotides: TGTGCCAGCAGCCCTTTAGAAACAGCCATCTATGGCTACACCTTC. Its protein product is CASSPLETAIYGYTF.

The chain carries TRBV2 and TRBJ2-1; 12 positions match TRBD2. V dropped 3 bases and J dropped 5; count of bases not matched to a gene: 11. The CDR3 runs 18 residues. The germline V gene encodes CDR1 SNHLY and CDR2 FYNNEI. This chain's CDR3 is CASSETSGSIFRDNEQFF. The CDR3 bases are TGTGCCAGCAGTGAGACTAGCGGGAGTATCTTCCGAGACAATGAGCAGTTCTTC.

The chain has TRBV4-1 and TRBJ2-1; no firm D call. Trimming stripped 0 bases from V and 6 bases from J, with 3 bases between. Germline V gives CDR1 MGHRA, CDR2 YSYEKL. The CDR3 contains 12 residues. The CDR3 loop reads CASSQDPNEQFF. Written as DNA, the CDR3 is TGCGCCAGCAGCCAAGATCCCAATGAGCAGTTCTTC.

The chain couples TRBV21-1 to TRBJ2-1; TRBD1, the table's D call, lacks a check against the DNA. TRBV21-1 is given as a pseudogene. The CDR3 runs to 18 residues. The DNA of the CDR3 is TGTGCCAGCAGCAATCCCGGACCAGGGCCCCTCGGTCGATGTGAGCAGTTCTTC. Amino acid sequence: CASSNPGPGPLGRCEQFF.

The rearrangement uses TRBV19 and TRBJ1-2; 8 bases agree with TRBD1. From germline, CDR1 is LNHDA and CDR2 SQIVND (reference sequence). The CDR3 is 15 residues long. The ends lost 8 bases at V and 8 bases at J; junction bases unmatched: 16. The CDR3 spells CASGSGQGISGGYTF. CDR3 DNA sequence: TGTGCCAGTGGAAGCGGACAGGGAATTTCGGGAGGCTACACCTTC.

This clone was seen just once. The same CDR3 is also encoded by other DNA sequences in this sample. The V call is TRBV5-1, the J call TRBJ2-3, with 9 bases identical to TRBD1. The CDR3 length is 14 residues. Germline values: CDR1 SGHRS, CDR2 YFSETQ. The V and J ends lost 4 bases and 5 bases, in that order; junction bases with no gene match: 5. The DNA for the CDR3 is TGCGCCAGCAGCCTGGACAGGGGCGGAGATACGCAGTATTTT. Its protein is CASSLDRGGDTQYF.

This clone occurred a few times. The chain is built from TRBV15 and TRBJ1-2; TRBD1 matches at 8 bases. Trimming removed 3 bases from V and 7 bases from J; junction bases left unmatched: 10. Germline V gene data show CDR1 as LNHNV and CDR2 as YYDKDF (reference sequence). The CDR3 is 15 amino acids. CDR3 sequence reads: CATSSPGQAISGYTF. The CDR3 bases are TGTGCCACCAGCAGCCCGGGACAGGCGATCTCTGGCTACACCTTC. Full variable domain (remainder filled in from reference TRBV15 and TRBJ1-2): DAMVIQNPRYQVTQFGKPVTLSCSQTLNHNVMYWYQQKSSQAPKLLFHYYDKDFNNEADTPDNFQSRRPNTSFCFLDIRSPGLGDTAMYLCATSSPGQAISGYTFGSGTRLTVV.